Only a few counts were recorded for the clone carrying this TCR delta chain. Other DNA sequences in the sample encode the same CDR3. TCRdb ran CATT on the RT-PCR reads. This sample has 13,000 to 15,000 delta-chain clones, with about 32% found just once. The data are from a study of gamma-delta T cells after stem cell transplantation. The CDR3 extends over 18 amino acids. Deletions cut 3 bases from V and 0 bases from J, with 14 bases between. Germline assignment: CDR1 GEAIGNYY and CDR2 EKD. What was sequenced was gamma-delta T cells. The source is a human donor. It is not recorded whose cells these are; they may come from a transplant donor. This chain uses TRDV2 with TRDJ3; D gene uncertain. CDR3 in amino acids: CACDLAGGSSWDTRQMFF. CDR3 nucleotide sequence: TGTGCCTGTGACCTGGCGGGCGGAAGCTCCTGGGACACCCGACAGATGTTTTTC.